This T cell receptor beta chain was identified during a study of T-cell memory formation after mild COVID-19. Study-level background: Most TCR clusters belonged to a single donor. Study-level results: Contracting clones from day 15 to 85 showed balanced CD4/CD8; later expanders favored CD4+. The SARS-CoV-2 specificity of second-wave clones reaching peak at day 37 remained unverified.

This clonotype was observed a handful of times. Its antigen remains unidentified. Researchers used 5'RACE with constant-segment primers to make TCR alpha and TCR beta cDNA libraries that carry sample barcodes and UMIs. TCRdb recomputed calls from the 5' RACE reads with MiXCR, one row per CDR3 protein. Of approximately 300,000 distinct CDR3 sequences listed, approximately 15% are singletons. V trimming: 2 bases; J trimming: 3 bases; junction bases outside the gene matches: 4. This CDR3 contains 15 residues. This TCR was sampled from a man aged 18 to 29 who had mild COVID-19 (a few samples of this study predate the infection). Cell type and time point are not known. This sequence joins TRBV12-3 or TRBV12-4 and TRBJ1-5, with 7 bases aligning to TRBD1. The sequencing input was PBMCs or a T cell subset sorted from them (not recorded which). The CDR3 is CASSLRQGFNQPQHF. The CDR3 region has the DNA TGTGCCAGCAGTTTAAGACAGGGCTTCAATCAGCCCCAGCATTTT.